Shown below are 9 T cell receptor beta chains from a single sample sequenced in a study of shared clonotypes between healthy human individuals (dated by TCRdb to 2020 to 2022). CD8 naive samples were CD45RO-negative cells positively selected for CCR7, giving a CD45RA+CCR7+ population that excluded TemRA cells. Receptor libraries were prepared by the immunoSEQ multiplex PCR assay. TCRdb holds this immuneACCESS table with in-frame rearrangements only. Some clones are missing; in checked studies, unresolved V genes explain under half, and the rest has no known cause. In this sample the table shows roughly 2,000,000 clones, approximately 94% of which occur a single time. Roughly 1.2% of the sample belongs to the ten largest clones. Source material: naive CD8+ T cells sorted from blood. Explained via the paper, the cell subset or site label denotes: CD45RA+CCR7+. These receptors all come from a man aged 18 to 29 in good health.

The CDR3 region is CASSPWSTDTQYF. In DNA form, the CDR3 reads TGTGCCAGCAGCCCGTGGAGCACAGATACGCAGTATTTT. This chain uses TRBV13 with TRBJ2-3; D unresolved. This CDR3 is 13 amino acids long. Looked up from germline, CDR1 is PRHDT and CDR2 is FYEKMQ (reference sequence). V was trimmed by 5 bases and J by 0 bases, leaving 6 bases between them.

The chain is built from TRBV19 and TRBJ1-1; D unresolved. This CDR3 is 15 amino acids long. Between the trimmed V and J ends, which lost 1 base and 2 bases, there was a span of 11 bases. Germline assignment: CDR1 LNHDA and CDR2 SQIVND (reference sequence). The CDR3 region has the DNA TGTGCCAGTAGTATAGTGGAGCTACCAAACACTGAAGCTTTCTTT. It translates to CASSIVELPNTEAFF. The variable domain in full, with the rest retrieved from reference TRBV19 and TRBJ1-1, is DGGITQSPKYLFRKEGQNVTLSCEQNLNHDAMYWYRQDPGQGLRLIYYSQIVNDFQKGDIAEGYSVSREKKESFPLTVTSAQKNPTAFYLCASSIVELPNTEAFFGQGTRLTVV.

The V gene is TRBV27, the J gene TRBJ2-2; TRBD2 agrees at 13 bases. Germline loops: CDR1 MNHEY, CDR2 SMNVEV (reference sequence). CDR3 length: 16 residues. The junction had 7 bases not matched to a gene; V was cut back by 8 bases and J by 4 bases. The CDR3 DNA follows: TGTGCCAGCCGGCCCGGGACTAGCGGGATCACCGGGGAGCTGTTTTTT. Protein product: CASRPGTSGITGELFF.

This clone was picked up one time. Other DNA variants within this sample encode the same CDR3. The gene calls are TRBV6-5 and TRBJ2-7; 9 nucleotides line up with TRBD1. Trimming cost V 8 bases and J 0 bases; bases outside gene matches: 5. Germline V gives CDR1 MNHEY, CDR2 SVGAGI. There are 14 residues in the CDR3. CDR3 sequence (DNA): TGTGCCAGCTCACAACAGGGGGCCTCCTACGAGCAGTACTTC. Translated, it gives CASSQQGASYEQYF.

The table lists this clone with a count of one. The chain links TRBV27 to TRBJ2-7, with D possibly being TRBD1 (6 bases). In germline, CDR1 is MNHEY, CDR2 SMNVEV (reference sequence). CDR3 size: 13 residues. V was clipped by 7 bases and J by 1 base, with 11 bases between them. The CDR3 here is CASTQGGSYEQYF. CDR3 DNA: TGTGCCAGCACCCAAGGGGGTTCCTACGAGCAGTACTTC.

The gene calls are TRBV4-2 and TRBJ1-2, with D possibly TRBD1 on 5 matching bases. The CDR3 has 16 amino acids. Germline-derived CDR1 and CDR2 are LGHNA and YNFKEQ. The germline V and J ends were trimmed by 0 bases and 0 bases, with 11 bases remaining between them. The CDR3 here is CASSQEGGMTNYGYTF. CDR3 coding DNA: TGTGCCAGCAGCCAAGAGGGGGGGATGACTAACTATGGCTACACCTTC.

Of note for this clone: This specimen includes other DNA sequences encoding the same CDR3. This chain links TRBV5-1 with TRBJ2-7; possibly TRBD2 for D (6 bases). The CDR3 loop spans 13 amino acids. Germline loops: CDR1 SGHRS, CDR2 YFSETQ. The V end lost 4 bases, the J end lost 2 bases, and 10 bases lay between the germline ends. Here the CDR3 DNA reads TGCGCCAGCAGCACGGGACTCGCCTACGAGCAGTACTTC. This gives the protein CASSTGLAYEQYF.

This rearrangement joins TRBV10-3 to TRBJ2-2; D remains ambiguous. Germline V gene sequence: CDR1 ENHRY, CDR2 SYGVKD. The CDR3 sequence is 12 residues long. V lost 3 bases, J lost 6 bases, and 5 bases lay in between. The CDR3 reads CAISDGPGELFF. The CDR3 DNA follows: TGTGCCATCAGTGATGGGCCCGGGGAGCTGTTTTTT.

This chain joins TRBV4-1 and TRBJ1-2; the D gene is possibly TRBD1 (5 bases). The V and J ends lost 0 bases and 4 bases respectively, with 33 bases between them. The CDR3 length is 22 residues. From germline, CDR1 is MGHRA and CDR2 YSYEKL. The CDR3 DNA reads as TGCGCCAGCAGCCAAGATACGGCACTCTTTTTCGGGAAACCGGGGCCCGGCTATGGCTACACCTTC. Protein: CASSQDTALFFGKPGPGYGYTF.